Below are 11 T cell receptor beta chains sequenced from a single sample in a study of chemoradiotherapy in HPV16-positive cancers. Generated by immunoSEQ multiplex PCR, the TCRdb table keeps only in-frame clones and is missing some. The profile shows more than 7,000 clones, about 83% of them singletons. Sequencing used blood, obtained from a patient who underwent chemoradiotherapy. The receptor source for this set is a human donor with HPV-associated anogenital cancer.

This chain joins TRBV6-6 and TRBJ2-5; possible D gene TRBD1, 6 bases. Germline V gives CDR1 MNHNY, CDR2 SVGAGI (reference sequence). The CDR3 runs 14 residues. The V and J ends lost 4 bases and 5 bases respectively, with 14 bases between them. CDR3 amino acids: CASSLLQGVETQYF. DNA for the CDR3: TGTGCCAGCAGTTTATTACAGGGTGTGGAGACCCAGTACTTC.

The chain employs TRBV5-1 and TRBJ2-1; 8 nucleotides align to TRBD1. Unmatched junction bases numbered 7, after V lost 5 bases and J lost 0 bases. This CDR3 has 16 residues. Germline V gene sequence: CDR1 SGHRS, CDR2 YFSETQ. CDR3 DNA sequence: TGCGCCAGCAGAGAGACAGGGGCTACCTCCTACAATGAGCAGTTCTTC. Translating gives CASRETGATSYNEQFF.

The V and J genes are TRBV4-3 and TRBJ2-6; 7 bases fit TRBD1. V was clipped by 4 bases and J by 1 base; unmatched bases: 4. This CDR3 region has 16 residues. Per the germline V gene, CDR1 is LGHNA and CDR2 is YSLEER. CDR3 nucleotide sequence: TGCGCCAGCAGCCGGGACAGAGTTTCTGGGGCCAACGTCCTGACTTTC. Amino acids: CASSRDRVSGANVLTF.

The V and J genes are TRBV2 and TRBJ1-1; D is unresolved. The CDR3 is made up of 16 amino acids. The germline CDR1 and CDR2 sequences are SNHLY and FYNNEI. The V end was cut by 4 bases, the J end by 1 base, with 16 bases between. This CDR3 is CASSAGNPTPNTEAFF. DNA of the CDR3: TGTGCCAGCAGTGCAGGCAATCCCACACCGAACACTGAAGCTTTCTTT.

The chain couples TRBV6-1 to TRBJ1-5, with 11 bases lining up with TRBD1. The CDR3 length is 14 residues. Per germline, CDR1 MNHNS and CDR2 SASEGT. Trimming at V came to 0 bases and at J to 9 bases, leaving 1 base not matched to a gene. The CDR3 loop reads CASSEAGQGVPQHF. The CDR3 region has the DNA TGTGCCAGCAGTGAAGCGGGACAGGGGGTGCCCCAGCATTTT.

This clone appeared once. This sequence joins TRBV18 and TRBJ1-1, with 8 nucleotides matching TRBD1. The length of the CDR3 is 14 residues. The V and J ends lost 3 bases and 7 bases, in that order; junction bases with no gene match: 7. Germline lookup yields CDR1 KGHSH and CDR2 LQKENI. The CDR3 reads CASSPLDREDEAFF. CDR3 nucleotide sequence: TGTGCCAGCTCACCGCTGGACAGGGAGGATGAAGCTTTCTTT. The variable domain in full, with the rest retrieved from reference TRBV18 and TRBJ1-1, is NAGVMQNPRHLVRRRGQEARLRCSPMKGHSHVYWYRQLPEEGLKFMVYLQKENIIDESGMPKERFSAEFPKEGPSILRIQQVVRGDSAAYFCASSPLDREDEAFFGQGTRLTVV.

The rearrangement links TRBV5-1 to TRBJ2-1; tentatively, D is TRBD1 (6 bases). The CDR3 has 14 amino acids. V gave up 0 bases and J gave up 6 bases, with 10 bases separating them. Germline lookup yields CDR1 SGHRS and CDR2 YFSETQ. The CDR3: CASSLGGQINEQFF. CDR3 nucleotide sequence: TGCGCCAGCAGCTTGGGTGGACAGATCAATGAGCAGTTCTTC.

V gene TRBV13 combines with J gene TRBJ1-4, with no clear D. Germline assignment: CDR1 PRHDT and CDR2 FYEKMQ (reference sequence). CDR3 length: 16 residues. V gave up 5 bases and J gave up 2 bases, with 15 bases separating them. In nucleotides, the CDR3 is TGTGCCAGCAGCATCCGTCCGGGAGCTACTAATGAAAAACTGTTTTTT. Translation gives CASSIRPGATNEKLFF.

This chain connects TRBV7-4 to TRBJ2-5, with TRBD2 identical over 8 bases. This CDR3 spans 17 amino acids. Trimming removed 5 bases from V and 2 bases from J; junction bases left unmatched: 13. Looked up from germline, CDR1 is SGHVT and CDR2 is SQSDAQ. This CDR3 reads CASSPQTGGAEQETQYF. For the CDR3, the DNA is TGTGCCAGCAGCCCCCAAACCGGGGGGGCGGAACAAGAGACCCAGTACTTC.

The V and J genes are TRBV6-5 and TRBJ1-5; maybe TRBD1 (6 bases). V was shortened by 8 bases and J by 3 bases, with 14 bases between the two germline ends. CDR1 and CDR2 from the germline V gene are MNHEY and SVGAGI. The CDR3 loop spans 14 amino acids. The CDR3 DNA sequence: TGTGCCAGCGGTACCCCAGGGGCCAATCAGCCCCAGCATTTT. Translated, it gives CASGTPGANQPQHF.

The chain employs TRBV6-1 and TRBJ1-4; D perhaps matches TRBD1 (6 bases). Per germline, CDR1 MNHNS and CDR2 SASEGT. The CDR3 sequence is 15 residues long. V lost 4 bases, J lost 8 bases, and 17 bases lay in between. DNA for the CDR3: TGTGCCAGCAGTGGATGGCAGGGGCAGGTCGAAAAACTGTTTTTT. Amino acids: CASSGWQGQVEKLFF.